Listed below are T cell receptor beta chains from one sample, sequenced in a study of post-analysis software for immune sequencing data. TCRdb re-derived calls from the PCR reads in MiXCR, one entry per CDR3 protein. The table lists hundreds of thousands of distinct CDR3 sequences, under 55% of them singletons. Sequencing was carried out using blood. The receptors originated from a girl under 18 with multiple sclerosis. Each CDR3 is given with its conserved first and last residue. The D gene is left open where the match is weak. The size field is filled for only some rows; it gives once, few, many or a size class.

TRBV11-2,-,TRBJ2-5,-,CASSLRQSPQETQYF,TGTGCCAGCAGCTTACGACAGTCTCCCCAAGAGACCCAGTACTTC
TRBV7-2,-,TRBJ2-3,-,CASSLLTVDTQYF,TGTGCCAGCAGCTTATTGACGGTAGATACGCAGTATTTT
TRBV20-1,-,TRBJ1-5,-,CSAWTDSNQPQHF,TGCAGTGCTTGGACGGATAGCAATCAGCCCCAGCATTTT
TRBV6-5,-,TRBJ2-7,-,CASSYTGSAYEQYF,TGTGCCAGCAGTTATACAGGGTCGGCCTACGAGCAGTACTTC
TRBV20-1,-,TRBJ2-3,-,CSAVGYVNADTQYF,TGCAGTGCTGTAGGGTATGTCAACGCAGATACGCAGTATTTT
TRBV5-5,-,TRBJ2-3,-,CASSLVSGSQTDTQYF,TGTGCCAGCAGCTTGGTTAGTGGGAGTCAGACAGATACGCAGTATTTT
TRBV5-1,-,TRBJ2-1,-,CASSLTVDEQFF,TGCGCCAGCAGCTTAACAGTAGATGAGCAGTTCTTC
TRBV5-1,-,TRBJ2-7,-,CASSFRFLASGYEQYF,TGCGCCAGCAGCTTTCGATTTCTAGCATCCGGATACGAGCAGTACTTC
TRBV28,-,TRBJ2-7,TRBD1,CASSSGGSSSVEQYF,TGTGCCAGCAGCTCAGGGGGCTCCTCTTCCGTAGAGCAGTACTTC
TRBV28,-,TRBJ1-4,-,CASSLWEYRGNEKLFF,TGTGCCAGCAGTTTATGGGAATACCGGGGGAATGAAAAACTGTTTTTT
TRBV29-1,-,TRBJ1-2,TRBD1,CSVEGGDRGLPNYGYTF,TGCAGCGTTGAAGGGGGCGACAGGGGGCTTCCGAACTATGGCTACACCTTC
TRBV20-1,-,TRBJ2-3,-,CSARFGPTDTQYF,TGCAGTGCTAGATTTGGACCCACAGATACGCAGTATTTT
TRBV6-5,-,TRBJ2-7,TRBD2,CASTRTSGPYEQYF,TGTGCCAGCACCAGGACTAGCGGACCCTACGAGCAGTACTTC
TRBV20-1,-,TRBJ1-4,TRBD1,CSAGPGQAAGEKLFF,TGCAGTGCTGGACCTGGACAGGCGGCCGGCGAAAAACTGTTTTTT
TRBV7-9,few,TRBJ2-1,-,CASSSRQDPYNEQFF,TGTGCCAGCAGCTCCAGACAGGACCCCTACAATGAGCAGTTCTTC
TRBV29-1,few,TRBJ2-5,TRBD1,CSASQTGEETQYF,TGCAGCGCATCCCAGACAGGGGAAGAGACCCAGTACTTC
TRBV5-1,-,TRBJ2-1,TRBD1,CASSLGTGGASYNEQFF,TGCGCCAGCAGCTTAGGGACAGGGGGCGCCTCCTACAATGAGCAGTTCTTC
TRBV5-1,few,TRBJ2-3,-,CASSVGWGTDTQYF,TGCGCCAGCAGCGTGGGTTGGGGCACAGATACGCAGTATTTT
TRBV15,few,TRBJ1-2,TRBD1,CATSRDRGQGQVHTF,TGTGCCACCAGCAGAGATAGGGGACAGGGACAGGTCCACACCTTC
TRBV10-3,-,TRBJ2-1,TRBD2,CAITGLADNEQFF,TGTGCCATCACTGGACTAGCGGACAATGAGCAGTTCTTC
TRBV20-1,few,TRBJ2-7,-,CSARESYEQYF,TGCAGTGCTAGAGAGTCCTACGAGCAGTACTTC
TRBV19,few,TRBJ2-1,-,CASSPQRRGGLIPYNEQFF,TGTGCCAGTAGCCCCCAGCGACGCGGGGGCCTGATTCCTTACAATGAGCAGTTCTTC
TRBV9,-,TRBJ2-5,TRBD2,CASSTRTSGRVETQYF,TGTGCCAGCAGCACCCGGACTAGCGGGAGGGTAGAGACCCAGTACTTC
TRBV10-3,-,TRBJ2-5,-,CAISEPLPDRIQETQYF,TGTGCCATCAGTGAGCCCCTTCCCGACAGGATCCAAGAGACCCAGTACTTC
TRBV29-1,-,TRBJ1-2,-,CSVDQGGYGYTF,TGCAGCGTTGATCAAGGGGGCTATGGCTACACCTTC
TRBV5-1,few,TRBJ2-3,-,CASRVGSDTQYF,TGCGCCAGCAGAGTGGGTTCGGATACGCAGTATTTT
TRBV29-1,-,TRBJ1-5,-,CSVGGINQPQHF,TGCAGCGTTGGAGGCATCAATCAGCCCCAGCATTTT
TRBV6-6,-,TRBJ2-7,-,CASSTPRTEYNEQYF,TGTGCCAGCAGTACCCCGCGGACGGAGTACAATGAGCAGTACTTC
TRBV29-1,-,TRBJ2-7,TRBD2,CSVKRGLSYEQYF,TGCAGCGTAAAGCGGGGACTCTCCTACGAGCAGTACTTC